This T cell receptor (beta chain) was profiled in a study of Graves' ophthalmopathy and Graves' hyperthyroidism. Whole-study context: Researchers obtained peripheral blood at initial diagnosis, before any treatment had begun. Overall study findings and caveats: The authors also found most expanded thyroid clonotypes above 0.001 frequency in blood. At around 68% sensitivity and 72.22% specificity, the model predicted progression of the ophthalmopathy.

Ten or more counts support this clonotype. The antigen remains unidentified. Investigators amplified TCR beta CDR3 regions from RNA transcripts. After a first-round RT-PCR with HTBI primers, a second-round multiplex PCR was run. MiXCR was run by TCRdb on the multiplex PCR reads, yielding one entry per CDR3 protein. The sample yields about 500,000 distinct CDR3 sequences, under 15% seen once. The CDR3 runs 13 residues. V was pared by 5 bases and J by 4 bases, with 5 bases of the junction left unmatched. An approximately 9.4 ml volume of fresh peripheral blood provided the PBMCs. The specimen sequenced was blood. The rearrangement joins TRBV12-3 or TRBV12-4 to TRBJ2-7; 7 bases align to TRBD1. This clonotype was obtained from a woman aged 30 to 39 with Graves' ophthalmopathy. The CDR3 loop reads CASSIYRGYEQYF. The CDR3 DNA sequence: TGTGCCAGCAGTATATACAGGGGTTACGAGCAGTACTTC.